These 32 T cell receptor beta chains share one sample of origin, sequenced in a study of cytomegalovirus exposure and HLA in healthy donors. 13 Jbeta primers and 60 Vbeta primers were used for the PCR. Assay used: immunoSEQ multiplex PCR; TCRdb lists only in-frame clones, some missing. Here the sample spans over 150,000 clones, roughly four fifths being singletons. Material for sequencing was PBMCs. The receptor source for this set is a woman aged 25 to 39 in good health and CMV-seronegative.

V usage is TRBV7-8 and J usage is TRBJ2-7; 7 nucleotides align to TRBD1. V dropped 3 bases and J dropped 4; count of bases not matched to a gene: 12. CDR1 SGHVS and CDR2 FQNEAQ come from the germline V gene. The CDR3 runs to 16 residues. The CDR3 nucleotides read TGTGCCAGCAGCTTCCAACCTCGGACAGGAAAGTACGAGCAGTACTTC. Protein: CASSFQPRTGKYEQYF.

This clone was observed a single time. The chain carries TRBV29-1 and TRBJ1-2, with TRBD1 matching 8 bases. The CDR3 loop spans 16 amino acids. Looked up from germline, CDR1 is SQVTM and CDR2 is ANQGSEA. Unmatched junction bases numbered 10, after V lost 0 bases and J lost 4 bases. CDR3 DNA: TGCAGCGTTGAAGATCAGCCGGGACAGGTTAGCTATGGCTACACCTTC. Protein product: CSVEDQPGQVSYGYTF.

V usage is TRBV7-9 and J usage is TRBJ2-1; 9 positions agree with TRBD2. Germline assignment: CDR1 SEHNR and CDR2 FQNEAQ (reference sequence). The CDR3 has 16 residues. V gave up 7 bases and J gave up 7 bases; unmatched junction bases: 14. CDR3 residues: CASITGGGRAANEQFF. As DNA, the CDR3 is TGTGCCAGCATCACGGGGGGCGGGAGGGCCGCAAATGAGCAGTTCTTC.

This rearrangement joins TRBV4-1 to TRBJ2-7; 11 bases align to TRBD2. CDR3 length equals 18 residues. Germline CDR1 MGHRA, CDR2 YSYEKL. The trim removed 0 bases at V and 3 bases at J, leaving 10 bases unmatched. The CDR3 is CASSQDRRASGGYYEQYF. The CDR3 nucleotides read TGCGCCAGCAGCCAAGATCGGAGGGCTAGCGGGGGGTACTACGAGCAGTACTTC.

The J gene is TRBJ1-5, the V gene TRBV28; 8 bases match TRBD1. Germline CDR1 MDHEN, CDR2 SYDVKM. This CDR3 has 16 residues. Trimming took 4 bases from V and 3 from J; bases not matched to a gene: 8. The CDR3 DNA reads TGTGCCAGCAGTTCGAAGGACAGGGTCCCCAATCAGCCCCAGCATTTT. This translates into CASSSKDRVPNQPQHF.

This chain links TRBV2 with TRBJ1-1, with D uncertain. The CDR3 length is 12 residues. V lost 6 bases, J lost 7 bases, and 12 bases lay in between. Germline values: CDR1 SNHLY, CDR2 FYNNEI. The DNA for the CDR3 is TGTGCCAGCAGCACCAACCAGTTTGAAGCTTTCTTT. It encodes CASSTNQFEAFF.

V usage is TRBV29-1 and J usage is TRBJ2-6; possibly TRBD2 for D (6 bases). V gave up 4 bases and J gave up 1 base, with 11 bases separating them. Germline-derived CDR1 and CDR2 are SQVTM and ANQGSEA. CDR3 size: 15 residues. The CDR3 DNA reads TGCAGCGTTGGCGGGACGGGGTCTGGGGCCAACGTCCTGACTTTC. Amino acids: CSVGGTGSGANVLTF.

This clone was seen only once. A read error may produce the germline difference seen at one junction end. The CDR3 bases are TGTGCCAGCAGCTTAGCCGGGACTAGCGGGAAGAATGAGCAGCTCTTC. Residues: CASSLAGTSGKNEQLF. The chain links TRBV7-3 to TRBJ2-1; TRBD2 aligns across 13 bases. The CDR3 covers 16 residues. CDR1 and CDR2 (germline): SGHTA, FQGTGA.

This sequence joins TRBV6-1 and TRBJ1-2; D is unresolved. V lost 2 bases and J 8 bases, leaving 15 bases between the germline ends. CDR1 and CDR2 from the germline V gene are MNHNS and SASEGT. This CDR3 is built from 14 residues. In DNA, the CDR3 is TGTGCCAGCAGTGAATCACAGATCGCGGGGGGCTACACCTTC. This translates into CASSESQIAGGYTF.

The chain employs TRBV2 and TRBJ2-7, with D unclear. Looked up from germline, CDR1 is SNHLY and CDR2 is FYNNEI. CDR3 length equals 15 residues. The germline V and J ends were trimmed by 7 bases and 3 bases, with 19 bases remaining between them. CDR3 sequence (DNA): TGTGCCAGCAAAGATCATTTGATCGCCGGCTACGAGCAGTACTTC. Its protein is CASKDHLIAGYEQYF.

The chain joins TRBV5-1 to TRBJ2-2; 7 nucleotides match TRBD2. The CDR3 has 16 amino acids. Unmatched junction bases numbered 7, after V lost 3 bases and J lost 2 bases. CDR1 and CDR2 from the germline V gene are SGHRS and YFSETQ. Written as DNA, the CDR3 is TGCGCCAGCAGCTGGGAGGGCACGATAAACACCGGGGAGCTGTTTTTT. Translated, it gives CASSWEGTINTGELFF.

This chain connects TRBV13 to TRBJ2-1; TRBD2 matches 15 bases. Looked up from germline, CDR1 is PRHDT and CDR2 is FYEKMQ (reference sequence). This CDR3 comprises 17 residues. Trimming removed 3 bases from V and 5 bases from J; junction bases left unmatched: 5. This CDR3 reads CASSLGLAGGTNNEQFF. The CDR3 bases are TGTGCCAGCAGCTTGGGACTAGCGGGGGGAACTAACAATGAGCAGTTCTTC.

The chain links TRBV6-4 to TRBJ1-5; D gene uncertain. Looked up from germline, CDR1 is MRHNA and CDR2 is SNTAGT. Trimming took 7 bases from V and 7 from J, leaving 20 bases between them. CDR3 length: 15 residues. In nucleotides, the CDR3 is TGTGCCAGCATTGAATCGATGGGCCTTAACCAGCCCCAGCATTTT. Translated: CASIESMGLNQPQHF.

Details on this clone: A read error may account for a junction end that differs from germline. CDR3 loop: CASSKEVRGNTDTQYF. For the CDR3, the DNA is TGTGCCAGCAGCAAAGAGGTTAGGGGTAACACAGATACGCAGTATTTT. This chain joins TRBV14 and TRBJ2-3; possible D gene TRBD1, 5 bases. This CDR3 has 16 residues. Per germline, CDR1 SGHDN and CDR2 FVKESK.

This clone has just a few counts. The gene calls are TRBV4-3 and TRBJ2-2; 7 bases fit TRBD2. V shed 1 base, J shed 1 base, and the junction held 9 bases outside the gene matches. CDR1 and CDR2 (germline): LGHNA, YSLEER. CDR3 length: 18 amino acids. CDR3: CASSQGGGIRRNTGELFF. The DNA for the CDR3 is TGCGCCAGCAGCCAAGGGGGGGGAATCCGTCGGAACACCGGGGAGCTGTTTTTT.

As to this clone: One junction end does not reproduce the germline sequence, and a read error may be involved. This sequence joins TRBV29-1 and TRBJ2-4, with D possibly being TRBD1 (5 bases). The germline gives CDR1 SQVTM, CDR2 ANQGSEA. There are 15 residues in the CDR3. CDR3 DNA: TGCAGCGTTGAAGATCAGCAGGGCTCCAAAAACAGTCAGTACTTC. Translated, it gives CSVEDQQGSKNSQYF.

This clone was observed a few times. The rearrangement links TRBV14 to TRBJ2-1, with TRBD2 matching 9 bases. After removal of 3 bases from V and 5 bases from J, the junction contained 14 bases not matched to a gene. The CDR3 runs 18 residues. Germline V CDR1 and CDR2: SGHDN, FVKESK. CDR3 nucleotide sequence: TGTGCCAGCAGCCATCGATTCGGTCCGCGGGGGGGTGACAATGAGCAGTTCTTC. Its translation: CASSHRFGPRGGDNEQFF.

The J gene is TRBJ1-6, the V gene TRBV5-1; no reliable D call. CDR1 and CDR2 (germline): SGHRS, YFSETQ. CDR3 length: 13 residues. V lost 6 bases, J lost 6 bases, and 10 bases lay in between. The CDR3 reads CASTTGSNSPLHF. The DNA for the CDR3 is TGCGCCAGCACTACGGGGTCTAATTCACCCCTCCACTTT.

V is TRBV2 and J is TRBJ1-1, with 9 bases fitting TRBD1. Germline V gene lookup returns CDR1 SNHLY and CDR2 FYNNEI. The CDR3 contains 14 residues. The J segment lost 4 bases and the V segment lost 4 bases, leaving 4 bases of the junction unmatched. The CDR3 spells CASSGQGGITEAFF. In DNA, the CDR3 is TGTGCCAGCAGTGGACAGGGGGGAATCACTGAAGCTTTCTTT.

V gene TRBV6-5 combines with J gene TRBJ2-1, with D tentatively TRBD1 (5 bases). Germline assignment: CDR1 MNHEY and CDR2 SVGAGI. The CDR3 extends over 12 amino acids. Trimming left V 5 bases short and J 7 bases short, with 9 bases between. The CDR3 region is CASSQAGNEQFF. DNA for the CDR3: TGTGCCAGCAGTCAGGCAGGGAATGAGCAGTTCTTC.

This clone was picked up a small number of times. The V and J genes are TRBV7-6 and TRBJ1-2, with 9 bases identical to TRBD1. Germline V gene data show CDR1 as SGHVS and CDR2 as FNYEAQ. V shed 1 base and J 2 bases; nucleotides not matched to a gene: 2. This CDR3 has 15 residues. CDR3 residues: CASSLEGTGNYGYTF. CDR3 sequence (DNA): TGTGCCAGCAGCTTAGAAGGGACAGGGAACTATGGCTACACCTTC.

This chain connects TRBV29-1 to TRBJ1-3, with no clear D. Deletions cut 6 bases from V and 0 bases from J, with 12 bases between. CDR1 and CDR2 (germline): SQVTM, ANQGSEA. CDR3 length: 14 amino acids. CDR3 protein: CSVAPGASGNTIYF. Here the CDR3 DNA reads TGCAGCGTAGCACCAGGTGCCTCTGGAAACACCATATATTTT. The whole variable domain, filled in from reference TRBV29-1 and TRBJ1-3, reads SAVISQKPSRDICQRGTSLTIQCQVDSQVTMMFWYRQQPGQSLTLIATANQGSEATYESGFVIDKFPISRPNLTFSTLTVSNMSPEDSSIYLCSVAPGASGNTIYFGEGSWLTVV.

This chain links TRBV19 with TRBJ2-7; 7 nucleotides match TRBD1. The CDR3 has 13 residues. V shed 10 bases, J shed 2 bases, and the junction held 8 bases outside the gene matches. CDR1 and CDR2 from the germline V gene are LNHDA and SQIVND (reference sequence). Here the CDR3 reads CATSPTGTYEQYF. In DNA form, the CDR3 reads TGTGCCACTTCGCCGACAGGGACCTACGAGCAGTACTTC.

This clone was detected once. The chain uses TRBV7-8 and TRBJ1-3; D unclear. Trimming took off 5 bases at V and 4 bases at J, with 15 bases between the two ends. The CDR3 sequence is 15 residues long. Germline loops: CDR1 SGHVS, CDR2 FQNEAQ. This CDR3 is CASSPRAAPGNTIYF. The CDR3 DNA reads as TGTGCCAGCAGCCCTCGAGCCGCTCCGGGAAACACCATATATTTT.

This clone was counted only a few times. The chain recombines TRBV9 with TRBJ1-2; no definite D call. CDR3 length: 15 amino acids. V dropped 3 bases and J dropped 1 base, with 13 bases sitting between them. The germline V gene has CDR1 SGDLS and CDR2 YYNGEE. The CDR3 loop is CASSAPGGDNYGYTF. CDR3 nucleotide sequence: TGTGCCAGCAGCGCACCGGGTGGTGATAACTATGGCTACACCTTC.

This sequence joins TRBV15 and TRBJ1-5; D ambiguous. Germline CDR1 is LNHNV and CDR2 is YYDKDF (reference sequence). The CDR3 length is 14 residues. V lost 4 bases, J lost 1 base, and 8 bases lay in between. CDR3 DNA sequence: TGTGCCACCAGCATTGACACCAGCAATCAGCCCCAGCATTTT. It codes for CATSIDTSNQPQHF.

This CDR3 reads CASRTGDTEAFF. The CDR3, as DNA: TGTGCCAGTAGGACAGGGGACACTGAAGCTTTCTTT. The rearrangement links TRBV19 to TRBJ1-1; 8 bases line up with TRBD1. This CDR3 is built from 12 residues. Losses at the gene ends were 6 bases for V and 3 bases for J; bases not matched to a gene: 0. The germline V gene encodes CDR1 LNHDA and CDR2 SQIVND (reference sequence). Full variable domain (outside the CDR3, taken from reference TRBV19 and TRBJ1-1): DGGITQSPKYLFRKEGQNVTLSCEQNLNHDAMYWYRQDPGQGLRLIYYSQIVNDFQKGDIAEGYSVSREKKESFPLTVTSAQKNPTAFYLCASRTGDTEAFFGQGTRLTVV.

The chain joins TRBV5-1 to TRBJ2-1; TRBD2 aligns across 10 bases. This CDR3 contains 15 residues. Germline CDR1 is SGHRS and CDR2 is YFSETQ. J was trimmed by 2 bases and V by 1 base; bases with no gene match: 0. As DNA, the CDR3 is TGCGCCAGCAGCTTGACTAGCGGGACCTACAATGAGCAGTTCTTC. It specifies CASSLTSGTYNEQFF.

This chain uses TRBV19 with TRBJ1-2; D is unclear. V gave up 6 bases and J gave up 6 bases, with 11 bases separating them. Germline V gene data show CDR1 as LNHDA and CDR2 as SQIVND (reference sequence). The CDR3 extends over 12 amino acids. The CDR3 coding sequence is TGTGCCAGTAGGACAAAGAACAATGGCTACACCTTC. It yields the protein CASRTKNNGYTF.

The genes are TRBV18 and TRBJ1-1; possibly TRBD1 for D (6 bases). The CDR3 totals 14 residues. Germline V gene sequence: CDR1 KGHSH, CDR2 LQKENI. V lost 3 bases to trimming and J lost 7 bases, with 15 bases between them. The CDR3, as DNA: TGTGCCAGCTCACCGAGCGGGGGGCGTATTGAAGCTTTCTTT. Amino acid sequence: CASSPSGGRIEAFF.

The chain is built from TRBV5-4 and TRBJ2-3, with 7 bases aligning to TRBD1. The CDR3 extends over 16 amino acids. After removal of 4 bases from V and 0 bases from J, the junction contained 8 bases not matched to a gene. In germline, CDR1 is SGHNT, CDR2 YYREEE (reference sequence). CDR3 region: CASSLPSGQSTDTQYF. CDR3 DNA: TGTGCCAGCAGCCTGCCCTCGGGACAGAGCACAGATACGCAGTATTTT. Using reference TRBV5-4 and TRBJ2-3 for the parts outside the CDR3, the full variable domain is ETGVTQSPTHLIKTRGQQVTLRCSSQSGHNTVSWYQQALGQGPQFIFQYYREEENGRGNFPPRFSGLQFPNYSSELNVNALELDDSALYLCASSLPSGQSTDTQYFGPGTRLTVL.

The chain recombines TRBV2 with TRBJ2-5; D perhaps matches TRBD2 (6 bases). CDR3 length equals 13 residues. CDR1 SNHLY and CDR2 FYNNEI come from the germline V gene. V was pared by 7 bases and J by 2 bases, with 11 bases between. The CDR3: CASNFREQETQYF. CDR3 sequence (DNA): TGTGCCAGCAACTTCCGGGAGCAAGAGACCCAGTACTTC.